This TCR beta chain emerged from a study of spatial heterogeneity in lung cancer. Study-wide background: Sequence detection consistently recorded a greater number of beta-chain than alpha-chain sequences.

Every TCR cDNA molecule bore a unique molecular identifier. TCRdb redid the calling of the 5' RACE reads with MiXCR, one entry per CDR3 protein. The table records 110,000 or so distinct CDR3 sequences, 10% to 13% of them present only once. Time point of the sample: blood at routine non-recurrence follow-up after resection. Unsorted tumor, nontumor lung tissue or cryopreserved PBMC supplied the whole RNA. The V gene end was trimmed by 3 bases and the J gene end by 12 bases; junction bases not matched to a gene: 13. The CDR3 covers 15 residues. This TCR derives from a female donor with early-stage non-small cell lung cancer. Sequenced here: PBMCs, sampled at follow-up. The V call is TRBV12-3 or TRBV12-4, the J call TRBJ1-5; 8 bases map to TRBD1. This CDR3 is CASSFGRGPNQVQHF. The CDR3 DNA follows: TGTGCCAGCAGTTTTGGCAGGGGGCCGAATCAGGTCCAGCATTTT.